A selection of T cell receptor beta chains follows, all from one sample in a study of shared clonotypes between healthy human individuals. Generated by immunoSEQ multiplex PCR, the TCRdb table keeps only in-frame clones and is missing some. The table records 1,400,000 or so clones, approximately 98.5% of them present only once. The sequencing input was naive CD4+ T cells sorted from blood. All receptors come from a man younger than 45 in good health. Both conserved end residues are part of each CDR3. Each record gives: V gene, CDR3 length, D gene, clone size, J gene, CDR3 DNA, CDR3 protein. D genes are given only for firm matches. Part of the rows lack a size; the others show once, few, many or a class for expanded clones.

TRBV14	16	-	-	TRBJ2-6	TGTGCCAGCAGCCAACTTGCAGGCTCTGGGGCCAACGTCCTGACTTTC	CASSQLAGSGANVLTF
TRBV5-1	17	-	once	TRBJ2-2	TGCGCCAGCAGCTTGGAAGCGATCGAAATCTACACCGGGGAGCTGTTTTTT	CASSLEAIEIYTGELFF
TRBV6-1	13	TRBD1	-	TRBJ1-1	TGTGCCATCCGATCAGGGGGCGGCACTGAAGCTTTCTTT	CAIRSGGGTEAFF
TRBV19	16	TRBD1	-	TRBJ1-5	TGTGCCAGTAGTGCATGGGACAGGCCGAGCAATCAGCCCCAGCATTTT	CASSAWDRPSNQPQHF
TRBV27	13	-	-	TRBJ1-3	TGTGCCAGCAGTTTGAGGGCCGGAAACACCATATATTTT	CASSLRAGNTIYF
TRBV30	12	-	-	TRBJ2-1	TGTGCCTGGAGTTTACCAAGGCCGGCGCAGTTCTTC	CAWSLPRPAQFF
TRBV4-3	15	-	-	TRBJ2-1	TGCGCCAGCAGCCAAGACAGTGGATGGTTCAATGAGCAGTTCTTC	CASSQDSGWFNEQFF
TRBV14	15	-	-	TRBJ1-2	TGTGCCAGCAGCCAACGGAGTATCCAGGGCTATGGCTACACCTTC	CASSQRSIQGYGYTF
TRBV7-6	15	-	-	TRBJ1-1	TGTGCCAGCAGCTTAGGGGGACGGAGGAACACTGAAGCTTTCTTT	CASSLGGRRNTEAFF
TRBV5-1	13	TRBD1	-	TRBJ1-1	TGCGCCAGCGACAAGACAGGGTCTGGAGAAGCTTTCTTT	CASDKTGSGEAFF
TRBV5-1	13	-	-	TRBJ2-1	TGCGCCAGCAGCGCGGAGGGGGAGGGGAGACAGTTCTTC	CASSAEGEGRQFF
TRBV7-3	15	TRBD1	-	TRBJ2-7	TGTGCCAGCAGCCCAGGACAGGGGGCGATATACGAGCAGTACTTC	CASSPGQGAIYEQYF
TRBV6-1	15	TRBD1	-	TRBJ1-1	TGTGCCAGCAGAGGGACAGGGGGCCGGAACACTGAAGCTTTCTTT	CASRGTGGRNTEAFF
TRBV5-1	14	TRBD2	-	TRBJ2-1	TGCGCCAGCAGCCGAACTAGCGGGAGCAATGAGCAGTTCTTC	CASSRTSGSNEQFF
TRBV7-9	16	TRBD1	-	TRBJ2-2	TGTGCCATCAGCTCACCCGGACAGGGGGGCACCGGGGAGCTGTTTTTT	CAISSPGQGGTGELFF
TRBV30	14	-	-	TRBJ1-4	TGTGCCTGGAGTGTACGCAGGGGCAATGAAAAACTGTTTTTT	CAWSVRRGNEKLFF
TRBV18	15	-	once	TRBJ1-1	TGTGCCAGCTCACCACCAGGGCTGGGGAATACTGAAGCTTTCTTT	CASSPPGLGNTEAFF
TRBV27	12	-	-	TRBJ1-3	TGCACTACAAGGAGCTCTGGAAACACCATATATTTT	CTTRSSGNTIYF
TRBV5-1	14	TRBD1	-	TRBJ2-3	TGCGCCAGCAGCGGGACAGGGGTCGCAGATACGCAGTATTTT	CASSGTGVADTQYF
TRBV9	18	TRBD1	-	TRBJ2-7	TGTGCCAGGGAGAAGGTTGGGCAGGGGGCGGCGGTAAGTCGGGAGCAGTACTTC	CAREKVGQGAAVSREQYF
TRBV11-2	15	TRBD2	-	TRBJ2-7	TGTGCCAGCAGCTTAGTTGCGGGAGCCTCCTACGAGCAGTACTTC	CASSLVAGASYEQYF
TRBV5-1	14	-	-	TRBJ2-1	TGCGCCAGCAGCTTGGTCCAGGGGTACAATGAGCAGTTCTTC	CASSLVQGYNEQFF
TRBV30	13	TRBD1	-	TRBJ2-2	TGTGCCGGCAGGACAGGGTGGGACTTAGAGCTGTTTTTT	CAGRTGWDLELFF
TRBV7-2	15	-	-	TRBJ2-2	TGTGCCAGCAGCTCCCGGGACCACTTCACCGGGGAGCTGTTTTTT	CASSSRDHFTGELFF
TRBV7-9	13	-	-	TRBJ2-1	TGTGCCAGCAGCTTGGAAGGGGACCATGAGCAGTTCTTC	CASSLEGDHEQFF
TRBV29-1	14	-	-	TRBJ2-3	TGCAGCGTTGATCGGCGGTTTGAGGGGAATACGCAGTATTTT	CSVDRRFEGNTQYF
TRBV19	17	TRBD1	-	TRBJ1-5	TGTGCCAGTGTGACAGGGGGAGGCCCTGTGGGTAATCAGCCCCAGCATTTT	CASVTGGGPVGNQPQHF
TRBV5-4	15	TRBD2	-	TRBJ2-1	TGTGCCAGCAGCTTGGTAATAGCGGGAGTCTCTGAGCAGTTCTTC	CASSLVIAGVSEQFF
TRBV2	14	-	-	TRBJ2-3	TGTGCCAGCTCGGTAGGGGGAGACACAGATACGCAGTATTTT	CASSVGGDTDTQYF
TRBV9	16	TRBD2	-	TRBJ2-5	TGTGCCAGCAGCGTAGATGGCGGGAGGTCCCAAGAGACCCAGTACTTC	CASSVDGGRSQETQYF
TRBV28	15	TRBD1	-	TRBJ2-2	TGTGCCAGCAGGAAGGGGACAGGGAACACCGGGGAGCTGTTTTTT	CASRKGTGNTGELFF
TRBV4-1	18	TRBD2	-	TRBJ2-5	TGCGCCAGCAGCCAAATTGGGACTAGCGGGAGTGGTCAAGAGACCCAGTACTTC	CASSQIGTSGSGQETQYF
TRBV14	17	-	-	TRBJ1-4	TGTGCCAGCAGCCTTTATCGTCTGGGGACCGGGAGCGAAAAGTTGTTTTTT	CASSLYRLGTGSEKLFF
TRBV6-1	14	-	-	TRBJ2-7	TGTGCCAGCAGTGTCCGGGACCGGCCAAAGGGGCAGTACTTC	CASSVRDRPKGQYF
TRBV15	16	TRBD2	-	TRBJ2-1	TGTGCCACCAGCAGAGGGACTAGCGGGATCTACAATGAGCAGTTCTTC	CATSRGTSGIYNEQFF
TRBV5-1	13	TRBD1	-	TRBJ1-2	TGCGCCAGCAGCTTGGGACAGGGTCAGGGCTACACCTTC	CASSLGQGQGYTF
TRBV14	14	-	-	TRBJ2-1	TGTGCCAGCAGCCAATCGGGCTTTTACAATGAGCAGTTCTTC	CASSQSGFYNEQFF